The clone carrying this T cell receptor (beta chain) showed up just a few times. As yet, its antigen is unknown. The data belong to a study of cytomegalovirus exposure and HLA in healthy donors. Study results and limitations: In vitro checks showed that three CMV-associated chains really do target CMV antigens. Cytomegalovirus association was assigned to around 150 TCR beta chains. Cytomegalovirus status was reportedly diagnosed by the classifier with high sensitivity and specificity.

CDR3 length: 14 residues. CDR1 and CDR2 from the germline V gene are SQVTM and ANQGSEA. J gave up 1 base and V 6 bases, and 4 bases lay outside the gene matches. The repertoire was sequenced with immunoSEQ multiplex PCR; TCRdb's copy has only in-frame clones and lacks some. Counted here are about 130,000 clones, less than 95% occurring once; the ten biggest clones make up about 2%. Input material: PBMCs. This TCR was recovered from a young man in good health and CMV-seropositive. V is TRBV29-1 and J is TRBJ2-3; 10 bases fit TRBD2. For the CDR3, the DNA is TGCAGCGTGCCCCTAGCGGGGGGCACAGATACGCAGTATTTT. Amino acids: CSVPLAGGTDTQYF.